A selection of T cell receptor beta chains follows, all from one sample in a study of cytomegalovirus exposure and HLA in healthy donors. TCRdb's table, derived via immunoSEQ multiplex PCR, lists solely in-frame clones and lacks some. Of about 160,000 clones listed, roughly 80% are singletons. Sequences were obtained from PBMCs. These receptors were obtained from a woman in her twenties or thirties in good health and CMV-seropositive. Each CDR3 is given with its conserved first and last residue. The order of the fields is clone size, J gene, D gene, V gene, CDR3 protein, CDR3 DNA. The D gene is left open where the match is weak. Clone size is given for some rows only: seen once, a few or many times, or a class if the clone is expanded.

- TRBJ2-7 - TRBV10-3 CAISESGGLITYEQYF TGTGCCATCAGTGAGTCTGGAGGACTGATAACCTACGAGCAGTACTTC
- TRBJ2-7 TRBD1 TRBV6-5 CASSSGTGTSYEQYF TGTGCCAGCAGTTCCGGGACAGGGACGTCCTACGAGCAGTACTTC
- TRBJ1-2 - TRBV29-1 CSVSQYYGYTF TGCAGCGTTTCACAGTACTATGGCTACACCTTC
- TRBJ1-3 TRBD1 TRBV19 CASSDQGGSSGNTIYF TGTGCCAGTAGTGATCAGGGGGGTTCCTCTGGAAACACCATATATTTT
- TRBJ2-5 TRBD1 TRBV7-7 CASSFRTGEGETQYF TGTGCCAGCAGCTTCCGGACAGGGGAGGGGGAGACCCAGTACTTC
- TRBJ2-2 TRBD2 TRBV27 CASSPLGLVGSYTGELFF TGTGCCAGCAGTCCCCTCGGACTAGTTGGGTCCTACACCGGGGAGCTGTTTTTT
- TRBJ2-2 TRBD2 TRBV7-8 CASSSPSGGTGELFF TGTGCCAGCAGCTCCCCTAGCGGGGGGACCGGGGAGCTGTTTTTT
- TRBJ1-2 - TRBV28 CASSHHPGVNYGYTF TGTGCCAGCAGCCACCACCCGGGAGTTAACTATGGCTACACCTTC
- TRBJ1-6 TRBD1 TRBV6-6 CASRGDRGRSPLHF TGTGCCAGCAGAGGGGACAGGGGGAGGTCACCCCTCCACTTT
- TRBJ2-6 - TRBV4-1 CASSGRTVSGANVLTF TGCGCCAGCAGCGGGCGGACAGTCTCTGGGGCCAACGTCCTGACTTTC
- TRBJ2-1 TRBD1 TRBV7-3 CASSPRTGGRGEQFF TGTGCCAGCAGCCCCCGGACAGGGGGCAGGGGTGAGCAGTTCTTC
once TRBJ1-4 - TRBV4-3 CASSQTSSNEKLFF TGCGCCAGCAGCCAGACTTCGAGCAATGAAAAACTGTTTTTT
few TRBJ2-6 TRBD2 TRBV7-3 CASSLKPLGGGARTNVLTF TGTGCCAGCAGCTTAAAGCCCCTTGGCGGGGGTGCTAGGACCAACGTCCTGACTTTC
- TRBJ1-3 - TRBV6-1 CATTRGTDSGNTIYF TGTGCCACCACCCGAGGGACTGACTCTGGAAACACCATATATTTT
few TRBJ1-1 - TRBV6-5 CASSIGQSTEAFF TGTGCCAGCAGTATTGGACAGTCGACTGAAGCTTTCTTT
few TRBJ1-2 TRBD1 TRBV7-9 CASSEQGALGYTF TGTGCCAGCAGCGAACAGGGGGCATTGGGCTACACCTTC
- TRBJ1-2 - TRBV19 CASSIPGTPSYGYTF TGTGCCAGTAGTATTCCGGGAACCCCTAGCTATGGCTACACCTTC
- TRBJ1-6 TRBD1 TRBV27 CASSLQGDSPLHF TGTGCCAGCAGTTTACAGGGGGATTCACCCCTCCACTTT